This T cell receptor beta chain stems from a study of blood T cell repertoires in COVID-19. Data came from immunoSEQ multiplex PCR; TCRdb stores just in-frame clones and leaves some out. The profile shows roughly 70,000 clones, about 80% of them singletons. The CDR3 totals 13 residues. Per germline, CDR1 SQVTM and CDR2 ANQGSEA. After removal of 6 bases from V and 3 bases from J, the junction contained 5 bases not matched to a gene. This chain links TRBV29-1 with TRBJ1-1, with TRBD1 matching over 9 bases. What was sequenced was peripheral blood. The receptor comes from a woman aged 70 to 79 with acute or convalescent COVID-19. Written as DNA, the CDR3 is TGCAGCGTCGCGACAGGGGGAGACACTGAAGCTTTCTTT. Protein: CSVATGGDTEAFF.